These 14 T cell receptor beta chains were all obtained from the same sample, sequenced in a study of human T cells and chemical hapten exposure. This sample's time point: pre-sensitization, week 0. The treatment was: therapeutic diphenylcyclopropenone sensitization with weekly scalp DPC. TCRdb independently ran MiXCR on the RACE reads; one entry per CDR3 protein. The sample lists about 120,000 distinct CDR3 sequences, roughly 13% occurring once. The sample in question was whole blood, obtained in connection with sensitization to the hapten diphenylcyclopropenone (DPC). These receptors were taken from a woman aged 18-29 years with alopecia areata. Some clones in this sample may be carry-over from other donors' samples.

The chain uses TRBV20-1 and TRBJ1-5; TRBD1 might be the D (6 bases). There are 12 residues in the CDR3. The germline gives CDR1 DFQATT, CDR2 SNEGSKA (reference sequence). The V and J ends lost 3 bases and 6 bases respectively, with 9 bases between them. The DNA of the CDR3 is TGCAGTGCTAGCAGGGGTAGTCAGCCCCAGCATTTT. Its translation: CSASRGSQPQHF.

The chain carries TRBV12-3 or TRBV12-4 and TRBJ1-2; 9 bases map to TRBD1. V shed 0 bases and J 4 bases; nucleotides not matched to a gene: 6. The CDR3 runs to 16 residues. For the CDR3, the DNA is TGTGCCAGCAGTTTAGCCGTGGACAGGGGTGGCTATGGCTACACCTTC. This gives the protein CASSLAVDRGGYGYTF.

This clonotype was counted ten times or more. V and J are TRBV3-1 and TRBJ1-5; 9 bases match TRBD1. This CDR3 spans 14 amino acids. CDR1 and CDR2 (germline): LGHDT, YNNKEL (reference sequence). V was pared by 2 bases and J by 7 bases, with 3 bases of the junction left unmatched. The CDR3 spells CASSQQTGGQPQHF. The CDR3 DNA sequence: TGTGCCAGCAGCCAACAGACAGGGGGACAGCCCCAGCATTTT. Using reference TRBV3-1 and TRBJ1-5 for the parts outside the CDR3, the full variable domain is DTAVSQTPKYLVTQMGNDKSIKCEQNLGHDTMYWYKQDSKKFLKIMFSYNNKELIINETVPNRFSPKSPDKAHLNLHINSLELGDSAVYFCASSQQTGGQPQHFGDGTRLSIL.

This clonotype has a handful of counts. The V and J genes are TRBV29-1 and TRBJ2-1; 7 positions agree with TRBD2. The CDR3 length is 12 residues. After removal of 0 bases from V and 9 bases from J, the junction contained 2 bases not matched to a gene. The germline gives CDR1 SQVTM, CDR2 ANQGSEA. CDR3 region: CSVEDPGGEQFF. CDR3 nucleotides: TGCAGCGTTGAAGATCCGGGGGGTGAGCAGTTCTTC.

This clonotype was seen a few times. The chain couples TRBV18 to TRBJ2-1; tentatively, D is TRBD2 (5 bases). This CDR3 comprises 15 residues. Germline CDR1 is KGHSH and CDR2 is LQKENI. Between the trimmed V and J ends, which lost 2 bases and 2 bases, there was a span of 10 bases. CDR3 DNA: TGTGCCAGCTCACCAGAAAGGAGGACCTACAATGAGCAGTTCTTC. Protein product: CASSPERRTYNEQFF.

This clonotype has at least ten counts. V is TRBV15 and J is TRBJ2-4; no clear D gene. The germline gives CDR1 LNHNV, CDR2 YYDKDF (reference sequence). The CDR3 extends over 14 amino acids. The V and J ends lost 0 bases and 4 bases respectively, with 7 bases between them. The CDR3 nucleotides are TGTGCCACCAGCAGAGATAACCTAAAAAACATTCAGTACTTC. This translates into CATSRDNLKNIQYF.

This clonotype was counted many times. The chain employs TRBV6-6 and TRBJ1-5; a possible D gene is TRBD1 (5 bases). V dropped 8 bases and J dropped 4 bases, with 6 bases sitting between them. CDR3 length equals 11 residues. CDR1 is MNHNY and CDR2 is SVGAGI in the germline V gene (reference sequence). The CDR3 DNA reads as TGTGCCAGCGGGGCGAATCAGCCCCAGCATTTT. Its protein is CASGANQPQHF.

This clonotype has just a few counts. The rearrangement links TRBV7-9 to TRBJ1-1; D not certain. Germline V lookup: CDR1 SEHNR, CDR2 FQNEAQ (reference sequence). The CDR3 extends over 14 amino acids. The V end was cut by 6 bases, the J end by 3 bases, with 14 bases between. The CDR3 protein is CASRRILSYTEAFF. CDR3 DNA sequence: TGTGCCAGCAGAAGGATCCTTTCTTACACTGAAGCTTTCTTT. The whole variable domain, filled in from reference TRBV7-9 and TRBJ1-1, reads DTGVSQNPRHKITKRGQNVTFRCDPISEHNRLYWYRQTLGQGPEFLTYFQNEAQLEKSRLLSDRFSAERPKGSFSTLEIQRTEQGDSAMYLCASRRILSYTEAFFGQGTRLTVV.

This clonotype was detected ten times or more. The chain is built from TRBV30 and TRBJ1-2, with a weak D call TRBD1 (5 bases). Trimming shortened V by 4 bases and J by 3 bases, and 12 bases separated the two germline ends. CDR1 and CDR2 from the germline V gene are GTSNPN and SVGIG (reference sequence). The CDR3 is 13 residues long. CDR3 residues: CAWNTGGYYGYTF. CDR3 bases: TGTGCCTGGAACACAGGAGGGTACTATGGCTACACCTTC.

This clonotype was found a few times. V is TRBV6-5 and J is TRBJ1-5; a weak D match, TRBD1 (5 bases). CDR3 size: 15 residues. CDR1 MNHEY and CDR2 SVGAGI come from the germline V gene. The ends were cut back, 6 bases at V and 6 bases at J, with 18 bases in the middle. CDR3 region: CASSPTGLRVQPQHF. The CDR3, as DNA: TGTGCCAGCAGCCCCACGGGACTGAGGGTTCAGCCCCAGCATTTT.

Only a few counts were recorded for this clonotype. V is TRBV6-5 and J is TRBJ2-2; the D is unclear. This CDR3 region has 14 residues. Germline V gene sequence: CDR1 MNHEY, CDR2 SVGAGI. The V end was cut by 6 bases, the J end by 1 base, with 9 bases between. CDR3: CASSPRWNTGELFF. In nucleotides, the CDR3 is TGTGCCAGCAGCCCTAGGTGGAACACCGGGGAGCTGTTTTTT.

This clonotype was observed many times. This rearrangement joins TRBV20-1 to TRBJ1-6, with D unresolved. This CDR3 spans 14 amino acids. V was clipped by 2 bases and J by 5 bases, with 10 bases between them. CDR1 and CDR2 from the germline V gene are DFQATT and SNEGSKA (reference sequence). Here the CDR3 reads CSARSSLNNSPLHF. CDR3 in DNA: TGCAGTGCTAGATCCTCGTTGAATAATTCACCCCTCCACTTT.

This clonotype was seen only a few times. This chain joins TRBV28 and TRBJ1-3, with D possibly matching TRBD1 (5 bases). Per the germline V gene, CDR1 is MDHEN and CDR2 is SYDVKM. The CDR3 is 14 amino acids. V lost 1 base and J 3 bases, leaving 7 bases between the germline ends. The CDR3 region is CASSLSGGGNTIYF. In DNA, the CDR3 is TGTGCCAGCAGTTTATCCGGGGGTGGAAACACCATATATTTT.

This clonotype was detected a few times. V usage is TRBV28 and J usage is TRBJ1-1; D is undetermined. Trimming stripped 3 bases from V and 0 bases from J, with 11 bases between. Germline assignment: CDR1 MDHEN and CDR2 SYDVKM. The CDR3 contains 15 residues. The CDR3 is CASSFNSPMNTEAFF. CDR3 sequence (DNA): TGTGCCAGCAGTTTTAACAGCCCTATGAACACTGAAGCTTTCTTT.